This T cell receptor (beta chain) was retrieved from a study of blood T cell repertoires in COVID-19. At the level of the study: Samples came from the United States, Italy and Spain, spanning acute and convalescent COVID-19.

About this clone: Relative to the germline gene, one junction end is altered; a read error may explain this. Different DNA sequences within this sample yield the same CDR3.

In the study's own analysis: Researchers report that nucleated cell counts were estimated from reference gene primer amplification. TCRdb's table, derived via immunoSEQ multiplex PCR, lists solely in-frame clones and lacks some. Clonal size and the V and J genes are those of that table, whereas D and trimming came from the DNA. The data show roughly 130,000 clones, 84% seen once. CDR3 size: 14 residues. Germline V lookup: CDR1 SGHNT, CDR2 YYREEE (reference sequence). This TCR derives from a woman aged 60 to 75 with acute or convalescent COVID-19. V gene TRBV5-4 combines with J gene TRBJ1-2; 7 nucleotides agree with TRBD1. Sequenced input: peripheral blood. Here the CDR3 reads CASSSINRGDGYTF. In nucleotides, the CDR3 is TGTGCCAGCAGCTCAATAAACAGGGGCGATGGCTACACCTTT.